Below are 20 T cell receptor beta chains sequenced from a single sample in a study of blood T cell repertoires in COVID-19. Sequencing was performed with immunoSEQ multiplex PCR; in TCRdb, only in-frame clones are kept and a portion is missing. The profile shows about 200,000 clones, 86% of them singletons. The specimen was peripheral blood. The receptors were gathered from a man in his fifties or sixties with acute or convalescent COVID-19.

This chain uses TRBV29-1 with TRBJ1-2, with D hard to call. V was cut by 2 bases and J by 3 bases, with 7 bases left in between. In germline, CDR1 is SQVTM, CDR2 ANQGSEA. The CDR3 has 12 amino acids. Here the CDR3 DNA reads TGCAGCGTTGAAACAGCCGACTATGGCTACACCTTC. Amino acids: CSVETADYGYTF.

V is TRBV18 and J is TRBJ2-7, with 9 bases lining up with TRBD1. The CDR3 runs to 14 residues. V shed 5 bases, J shed 5 bases, and the junction held 7 bases outside the gene matches. Germline V gives CDR1 KGHSH, CDR2 LQKENI. The CDR3 DNA reads TGTGCCAGCTCAATCGGGACAGGGAGGGACGAGCAGTACTTC. Residues: CASSIGTGRDEQYF.

The chain couples TRBV6-5 to TRBJ2-7, with D possibly TRBD1 on 6 matching bases. Deletions cut 6 bases from V and 0 bases from J, with 12 bases between. CDR1 is MNHEY and CDR2 is SVGAGI in the germline V gene. The CDR3 has 14 amino acids. CDR3 region: CASRTTGNSYEQYF. CDR3 DNA: TGTGCCAGCAGAACTACAGGGAACTCCTACGAGCAGTACTTC.

This sequence joins TRBV6-5 and TRBJ1-5, with a weak D call TRBD1 (6 bases). Germline lookup yields CDR1 MNHEY and CDR2 SVGAGI. The V end lost 7 bases, the J end lost 4 bases, and 14 bases lay between the germline ends. This CDR3 contains 14 residues. CDR3: CASTGVSENQPQHF. For the CDR3, the DNA is TGTGCCAGCACAGGGGTCTCAGAGAATCAGCCCCAGCATTTT.

V is TRBV30 and J is TRBJ2-1; TRBD2 matches 12 bases. The CDR3 is made up of 15 amino acids. V lost 5 bases, J lost 7 bases, and 9 bases stayed unmatched. The germline V gene has CDR1 GTSNPN and CDR2 SVGIG (reference sequence). The CDR3, as DNA: TGTGCCTGGGCCGTCGGACTAGCGGGGAGTAATGAGCAGTTCTTC. Amino acid sequence: CAWAVGLAGSNEQFF.

The chain has TRBV29-1 and TRBJ1-5; TRBD1 agrees at 7 bases. This CDR3 has 14 amino acids. V dropped 6 bases and J dropped 0; count of bases not matched to a gene: 5. CDR1 is SQVTM, CDR2 ANQGSEA, per germline. CDR3 bases: TGCAGCGTACTGACAGGGCATAGCAATCAGCCCCAGCATTTT. Protein product: CSVLTGHSNQPQHF.

The rearrangement links TRBV6-2 or TRBV6-3 to TRBJ1-1, with D perhaps matching TRBD1 (5 bases). CDR1 and CDR2 from the germline V gene are MNHEY and SVGEGT. This CDR3 is built from 18 residues. Trimming removed 6 bases from V and 5 bases from J, with 28 bases in between. For the CDR3, the DNA is TGTGCCAGCAGCCCCCGTTCAGGGCAGCCAGGGCGTTATACTGAAGCTTTCTTT. Encoded protein: CASSPRSGQPGRYTEAFF.

The chain couples TRBV21-1 to TRBJ2-1; the table's D gene call, TRBD2, was not cross checked with the DNA. TRBV21-1 is deemed a pseudogene. This CDR3 is built from 18 residues. The CDR3 coding sequence is TGTGCCAGCAGCAAAGGCCCCCTTTGCGGGAGCTCCTACAATGAGCAGTTCTTC. It yields the protein CASSKGPLCGSSYNEQFF.

The rearrangement links TRBV18 to TRBJ1-1; possible D gene TRBD1, 5 bases. The germline V and J ends were trimmed by 2 bases and 11 bases, with 24 bases remaining between them. There are 16 residues in the CDR3. Germline-derived CDR1 and CDR2 are KGHSH and LQKENI. CDR3 sequence: CASSPEKGMASQDAFF. CDR3 bases: TGTGCCAGCTCACCAGAAAAGGGGATGGCTTCCCAGGACGCTTTCTTT.

J is TRBJ2-1 and V is TRBV6-2 or TRBV6-3, with 7 bases identical to TRBD1. There are 15 residues in the CDR3. CDR1 MNHEY and CDR2 SVGEGT come from the germline V gene. V gave up 6 bases and J gave up 5 bases; unmatched junction bases: 10. CDR3 DNA sequence: TGTGCCAGCAGCACCCTGAGGGGGCTCCACAATGAGCAGTTCTTC. Translated: CASSTLRGLHNEQFF.

The CDR3 protein is CASSPVRLSRPQETQYF. The CDR3 DNA is TGTGCCAGCTCACCAGTTCGTTTGAGCCGACCACAGGAGACCCAGTACTTC. The chain links TRBV18 to TRBJ2-5; the D is unclear. Germline CDR1 and CDR2: KGHSH and LQKENI. V was pared by 2 bases and J by 5 bases, with 21 bases between. The CDR3 length is 17 residues.

The rearrangement uses TRBV6-5 and TRBJ1-6; 9 bases map to TRBD1. There are 16 residues in the CDR3. Germline V gene data show CDR1 as MNHEY and CDR2 as SVGAGI. V lost 2 bases, J lost 10 bases, and 9 bases stayed unmatched. As DNA, the CDR3 is TGTGCCAGCAGTTACGCAGGGACAGGGTTTCACTCACCCCTCCACTTT. Protein sequence: CASSYAGTGFHSPLHF.

The chain recombines TRBV5-6 with TRBJ1-2, with TRBD1 as a possible D gene (6 bases). V was cut by 4 bases and J by 10 bases, with 14 bases left in between. This CDR3 comprises 12 residues. The germline V gene has CDR1 SGHDT and CDR2 YYEEEE. CDR3 nucleotide sequence: TGTGCCAGCAGCCTTGACAGGTTTAACTACACCTTC. Amino acids: CASSLDRFNYTF.

This clone appeared a few times. CDR3 nucleotide sequence: TGCGCCAGCAGCCTAACCGTCCTACAGGGTTTCATCTATGGCTACACCTTC. Residues: CASSLTVLQGFIYGYTF. The chain carries TRBV4-1 and TRBJ1-2, with a weak D call TRBD1 (6 bases). Germline V gene sequence: CDR1 MGHRA, CDR2 YSYEKL. Trimming shortened V by 4 bases and J by 4 bases, and 22 bases separated the two germline ends. This CDR3 has 17 amino acids.

The chain joins TRBV14 to TRBJ1-6; no firm D call. The CDR3 contains 15 residues. V gave up 2 bases and J gave up 4 bases, with 9 bases separating them. Germline values: CDR1 SGHDN, CDR2 FVKESK. Written as DNA, the CDR3 is TGTGCCAGCAGCCAATTCGACTTTTATAATTCACCCCTCCACTTT. It yields the protein CASSQFDFYNSPLHF.

The chain employs TRBV18 and TRBJ1-1, with a tentative D call TRBD1 (6 bases). Germline V lookup: CDR1 KGHSH, CDR2 LQKENI. Trimming removed 4 bases at V and 5 bases at J, with 14 bases between. The CDR3 extends over 14 amino acids. Here the CDR3 reads CASSLYRGGTEAFF. In nucleotides, the CDR3 is TGTGCCAGCTCACTTTATAGGGGGGGGACTGAAGCTTTCTTT.

This sequence joins TRBV28 and TRBJ1-2, with a tentative D call TRBD1 (6 bases). Germline loops: CDR1 MDHEN, CDR2 SYDVKM. Trimming shortened V by 6 bases and J by 8 bases, and 19 bases separated the two germline ends. The CDR3 length is 14 residues. The CDR3 region has the DNA TGTGCCAGCAGCCCCGGGACATGGTCACAGGGCTACACCTTC. It codes for CASSPGTWSQGYTF.

Only one count was recorded for this clone. This chain connects TRBV5-6 to TRBJ2-6; tentative D call: TRBD1 (6 bases). The germline V gene has CDR1 SGHDT and CDR2 YYEEEE. This CDR3 spans 18 amino acids. Trimming left V 1 base short and J 1 base short, with 15 bases between. This chain's CDR3 is CASSLFTGLKSGANVLTF. Here the CDR3 DNA reads TGTGCCAGCAGCTTGTTTACAGGGCTGAAGTCTGGGGCCAACGTCCTGACTTTC.

This clone was detected only a few times. The CDR3 DNA reads as TGTGCCAGTAGCGGGGGACTGAGCTCCTACGAGCAGTACTTC. It codes for CASSGGLSSYEQYF. This chain uses TRBV19 with TRBJ2-7; TRBD2 might be the D (6 bases). V lost 6 bases, J lost 0 bases, and 12 bases lay in between. CDR1 and CDR2 (germline): LNHDA, SQIVND (reference sequence). This CDR3 spans 14 amino acids.

The gene calls are TRBV7-8 and TRBJ1-1, with D possibly being TRBD1 (6 bases). CDR1 and CDR2 (germline): SGHVS, FQNEAQ. The CDR3 sequence is 16 residues long. Between the trimmed V and J ends, which lost 6 bases and 1 base, there was a span of 18 bases. For the CDR3, the DNA is TGTGCCAGCAGTCGGCGAAGGACAGTGGGGAACACTGAAGCTTTCTTT. This translates into CASSRRRTVGNTEAFF. Based on the CDR3 plus reference TRBV7-8 and TRBJ1-1, the full variable domain is GAGVSQSPRYKVAKRGQDVALRCDPISGHVSLFWYQQALGQGPEFLTYFQNEAQLDKSGLPSDRFFAERPEGSVSTLKIQRTQQEDSAVYLCASSRRRTVGNTEAFFGQGTRLTVV.